These 21 T cell receptor beta chains share one sample of origin, sequenced in a study of beta chain features in type 1 diabetes. Study-level findings and limits: Type 1 diabetes patients showed a moderate but significant shortening of TCRB CDR3s in all four CD4+ subsets.

Their cognate antigens are unknown. cDNA synthesis used the whole RNA isolate, giving expressed TCRB sequences. The data were produced by immunoSEQ multiplex PCR, yet TCRdb's version contains in-frame clones alone and is incomplete. This sample has hundreds of thousands of clones; about a tenth occur once, and the top ten carry around 0.017%. The material sequenced was naive CD4+ T cells from blood. The receptors stem from a man aged 25-45 years with type 1 diabetes.

This clone was seen only a few times. This chain links TRBV5-6 with TRBJ2-1, with a possible D match to TRBD1 (6 bases). This CDR3 spans 16 amino acids. Per germline, CDR1 SGHDT and CDR2 YYEEEE. V shed 3 bases and J shed 0 bases, with 13 bases lying between them. The CDR3 sequence: CASSYRETLSYNEQFF. Here the CDR3 DNA reads TGTGCCAGCAGCTACAGGGAGACGCTCTCCTACAATGAGCAGTTCTTC.

In DNA form, the CDR3 reads TGTGCCAGCAGCTCCCTCGGGGGAGGCTACGAGCAGTACTTC. Protein sequence: CASSSLGGGYEQYF. The chain joins TRBV7-9 to TRBJ2-7; D is perhaps TRBD2 (6 bases). Looked up from germline, CDR1 is SEHNR and CDR2 is FQNEAQ (reference sequence). Trimming stripped 4 bases from V and 3 bases from J, with 13 bases between. CDR3 size: 14 residues.

CDR3 loop: CASRFLGGDQPQHF. The CDR3 DNA follows: TGTGCCAGCAGGTTTTTAGGGGGGGATCAGCCCCAGCATTTT. The V gene is TRBV28, the J gene TRBJ1-5; a weak D match, TRBD1 (6 bases). V shed 6 bases and J shed 5 bases, with 14 bases lying between them. Germline V gene data show CDR1 as MDHEN and CDR2 as SYDVKM. CDR3 length: 14 residues.

This clone was recorded a few times. The chain combines TRBV27 with TRBJ2-2, with 9 nucleotides matching TRBD1. CDR1 is MNHEY, CDR2 SMNVEV, per germline (reference sequence). V lost 7 bases, J lost 0 bases, and 6 bases stayed unmatched. The CDR3 is 16 residues long. CDR3 loop: CASKPQGAANTGELFF. CDR3 in DNA: TGTGCCAGCAAACCACAGGGGGCCGCGAACACCGGGGAGCTGTTTTTT.

This chain links TRBV9 with TRBJ2-1; possibly TRBD2 for D (5 bases). The germline V gene encodes CDR1 SGDLS and CDR2 YYNGEE. V gave up 4 bases and J gave up 4 bases, with 15 bases separating them. The CDR3 consists of 15 residues. In DNA, the CDR3 is TGTGCCAGCAGCTGGAGGACTGGTGTGTACAATGAGCAGTTCTTC. This gives the protein CASSWRTGVYNEQFF.

The gene calls are TRBV2 and TRBJ1-2; the D gene is possibly TRBD1 (6 bases). The V end was cut by 3 bases, the J end by 4 bases, with 9 bases between. CDR1 and CDR2 (germline): SNHLY, FYNNEI. This CDR3 region has 13 residues. The CDR3 DNA reads TGTGCCAGCAGTGATCGGGGGGCCTATGGCTACACCTTC. Residues: CASSDRGAYGYTF.

The sample holds a few counts of this clone. This chain links TRBV6-6 with TRBJ1-1; D may be TRBD1 (6 bases). This CDR3 has 14 residues. Trimming took 5 bases from V and 2 from J, leaving 12 bases between them. The V gene's germline CDR1 is MNHNY and CDR2 SVGAGI (reference sequence). This CDR3 is CASSQTGGNTEAFF. As DNA, the CDR3 is TGTGCCAGCAGTCAGACAGGCGGTAACACTGAAGCTTTCTTT.

This clone was observed a few times. The chain carries TRBV5-4 and TRBJ2-5; 7 nucleotides align to TRBD2. This CDR3 is built from 13 residues. Trimming at V came to 1 base and at J to 3 bases, leaving 0 bases not matched to a gene. CDR1 and CDR2 from the germline V gene are SGHNT and YYREEE (reference sequence). The CDR3 coding sequence is TGTGCCAGCAGCTTGCGGGGGGAAGAGACCCAGTACTTC. Amino acids: CASSLRGEETQYF.

V usage is TRBV2 and J usage is TRBJ1-5; D gene uncertain. CDR1 is SNHLY and CDR2 is FYNNEI in the germline V gene. V was cut by 4 bases and J by 7 bases, with 14 bases left in between. The CDR3 length is 14 residues. The CDR3 spells CASSAQINGQPQHF. The CDR3 region has the DNA TGTGCCAGCAGTGCCCAGATTAACGGGCAGCCCCAGCATTTT.

The genes are TRBV6-5 and TRBJ2-1; TRBD2 agrees at 11 bases. The CDR3 spans 15 residues. CDR1 is MNHEY, CDR2 SVGAGI, per germline. J gave up 8 bases and V 6 bases, and 9 bases lay outside the gene matches. CDR3 DNA sequence: TGTGCCAGCAGACCTAGCGGGGGGTTGGTGTATGAGCAGTTCTTC. Translating gives CASRPSGGLVYEQFF.

In its sample, this clone was seen a few times. One junction end disagrees with the germline gene, perhaps due to a read error. The chain carries TRBV7-2 and TRBJ2-7; D possibly matches TRBD1 or TRBD2 (5 bases each). The CDR3 loop spans 16 amino acids. Germline assignment: CDR1 SGHTA and CDR2 FQGNSA. The CDR3 DNA is TGTGCCAGCAGCCTAGCCCCTGGGGCGAGCTCCTACGAGCAGTACTTC. It codes for CASSLAPGASSYEQYF.

The chain is built from TRBV2 and TRBJ1-1, with TRBD1 matching over 7 bases. Germline CDR1 SNHLY, CDR2 FYNNEI. This CDR3 has 12 residues. CDR3 region: CDIRGENTEAFF. The CDR3 DNA follows: TGTGATATCAGGGGGGAGAACACTGAAGCTTTCTTT.

The chain is built from TRBV19 and TRBJ2-7, with 10 bases fitting TRBD1. The CDR3 is 14 amino acids. The germline gives CDR1 LNHDA, CDR2 SQIVND (reference sequence). V lost 4 bases and J lost 6; bases outside the gene matches: 6. CDR3 sequence (DNA): TGTGCCAGTAGTAGATCGGGACAGGGGAGCGAGCAGTACTTC. Translated: CASSRSGQGSEQYF.

This clone has more than one count but fewer than ten. The chain joins TRBV15 to TRBJ1-5, with 8 bases fitting TRBD1. The germline gives CDR1 LNHNV, CDR2 YYDKDF (reference sequence). This CDR3 has 17 residues. Trimming cost V 5 bases and J 0 bases; bases outside gene matches: 9. The CDR3 reads CATSFGQGDFSNQPQHF. CDR3 nucleotides: TGTGCCACCAGCTTTGGACAGGGTGATTTTAGCAATCAGCCCCAGCATTTT.

V usage is TRBV5-1 and J usage is TRBJ2-1; tentatively, D is TRBD2 (5 bases). Germline V CDR1 and CDR2: SGHRS, YFSETQ. The V and J ends lost 6 bases and 0 bases respectively, with 10 bases between them. The length of the CDR3 is 14 residues. CDR3: CASKPGSSYNEQFF. In DNA, the CDR3 is TGCGCCAGCAAGCCTGGGAGCTCCTACAATGAGCAGTTCTTC.

The gene calls are TRBV2 and TRBJ2-3; tentatively, D is TRBD1 (5 bases). The germline V gene encodes CDR1 SNHLY and CDR2 FYNNEI. The germline V and J ends were trimmed by 3 bases and 5 bases, with 12 bases remaining between them. The CDR3 is 14 amino acids. CDR3 in amino acids: CASSEAGREDTQYF. Written as DNA, the CDR3 is TGTGCCAGCAGTGAGGCTGGCAGGGAAGATACGCAGTATTTT. Based on the CDR3 plus reference TRBV2 and TRBJ2-3, the full variable domain is EPEVTQTPSHQVTQMGQEVILRCVPISNHLYFYWYRQILGQKVEFLVSFYNNEISEKSEIFDDQFSVERPDGSNFTLKIRSTKLEDSAMYFCASSEAGREDTQYFGPGTRLTVL.

This chain uses TRBV28 with TRBJ2-7; D call uncertain. V dropped 4 bases and J dropped 0 bases, with 13 bases sitting between them. Germline CDR1 reads MDHEN; CDR2 reads SYDVKM. This CDR3 is built from 15 residues. In DNA form, the CDR3 reads TGTGCCAGCAGTTCGATGACTCGTAGCTCCTACGAGCAGTACTTC. Translated, it gives CASSSMTRSSYEQYF.

This clone was recorded a few times. V gene TRBV4-3 combines with J gene TRBJ1-2, with 7 bases matching TRBD1. Germline V gene lookup returns CDR1 LGHNA and CDR2 YSLEER. The CDR3 has 14 amino acids. V gave up 4 bases and J gave up 3 bases; unmatched junction bases: 5. DNA of the CDR3: TGCGCCAGCAGCCGCTCAGGGACAGACTATGGCTACACCTTC. Its translation: CASSRSGTDYGYTF.

This clone was seen a few times. The chain links TRBV6-6 to TRBJ2-5, with 7 bases fitting TRBD1. The trim removed 5 bases at V and 0 bases at J, leaving 0 bases unmatched. The CDR3 loop spans 13 amino acids. In germline, CDR1 is MNHNY, CDR2 SVGAGI (reference sequence). CDR3 region: CASSQGDQETQYF. CDR3 nucleotides: TGTGCCAGCAGTCAGGGGGACCAAGAGACCCAGTACTTC.

A few counts support this clone. This sequence joins TRBV5-1 and TRBJ2-7, with D possibly matching TRBD2 (7 bases). The V end was cut by 0 bases, the J end by 6 bases, with 10 bases between. The CDR3 length is 13 residues. CDR1 and CDR2 (germline): SGHRS, YFSETQ. For the CDR3, the DNA is TGCGCCAGCAGCTTGGAAGGGGGGGGCGAGCAGTACTTC. Its protein product is CASSLEGGGEQYF.

The V gene is TRBV7-9, the J gene TRBJ1-2; no definite D call. The length of the CDR3 is 11 residues. V dropped 8 bases and J dropped 3 bases, with 7 bases sitting between them. Germline CDR1 reads SEHNR; CDR2 reads FQNEAQ (reference sequence). The CDR3 here is CASGQDYGYTF. For the CDR3, the DNA is TGTGCCAGCGGCCAGGACTATGGCTACACCTTC.